The T cell receptor (beta chain) described here comes from a study of shared clonotypes between healthy human individuals. The assay was immunoSEQ multiplex PCR, and TCRdb's table has in-frame clones only and misses some. The sample shows around 2.3 million clones, more than 90% of them seen only once. The CDR3 is 14 residues long. Germline V gives CDR1 GTSNPN, CDR2 SVGIG (reference sequence). The V and J ends lost 2 bases and 1 base respectively, with 9 bases between them. The sample consisted of naive CD4+ T cells sorted from blood. Indicated subset: CD45RA+ positively selected. This TCR was sampled from a man aged 18 to 29 in good health. The chain carries TRBV30 and TRBJ2-4; D is possibly TRBD2 (6 bases). CDR3 bases: TGTGCCTGGAGTATCGGAGGGGCCAAAAACATTCAGTACTTC. Protein product: CAWSIGGAKNIQYF.